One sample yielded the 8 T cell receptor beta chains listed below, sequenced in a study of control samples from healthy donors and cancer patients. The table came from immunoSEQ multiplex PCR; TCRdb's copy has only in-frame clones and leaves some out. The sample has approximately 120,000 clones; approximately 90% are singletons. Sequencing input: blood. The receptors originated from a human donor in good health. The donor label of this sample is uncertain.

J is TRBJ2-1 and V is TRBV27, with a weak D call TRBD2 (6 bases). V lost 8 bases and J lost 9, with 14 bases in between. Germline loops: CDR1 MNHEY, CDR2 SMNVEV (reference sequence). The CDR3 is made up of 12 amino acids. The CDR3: CASHRREGEQFF. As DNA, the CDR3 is TGTGCCAGCCACCGGAGGGAAGGTGAGCAGTTCTTC.

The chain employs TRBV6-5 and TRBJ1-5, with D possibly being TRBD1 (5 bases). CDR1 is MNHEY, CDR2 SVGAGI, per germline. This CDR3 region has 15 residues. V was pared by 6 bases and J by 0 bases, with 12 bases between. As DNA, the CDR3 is TGTGCCAGCAGGAGAGACAGTCATAGCAATCAGCCCCAGCATTTT. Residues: CASRRDSHSNQPQHF.

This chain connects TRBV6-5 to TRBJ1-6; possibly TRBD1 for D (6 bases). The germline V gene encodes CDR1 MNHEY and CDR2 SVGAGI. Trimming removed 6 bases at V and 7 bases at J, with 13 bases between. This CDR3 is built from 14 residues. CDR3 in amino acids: CASSQGQPNSPLHF. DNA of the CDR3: TGTGCCAGCAGCCAAGGACAGCCGAATTCACCCCTCCACTTT.

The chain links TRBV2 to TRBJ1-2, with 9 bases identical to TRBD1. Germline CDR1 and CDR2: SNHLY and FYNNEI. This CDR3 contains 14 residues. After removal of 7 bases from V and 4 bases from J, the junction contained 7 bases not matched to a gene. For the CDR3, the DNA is TGTGCCAGCACAGGTCGGGACAGGGCCTATGGCTACACCTTC. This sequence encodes CASTGRDRAYGYTF. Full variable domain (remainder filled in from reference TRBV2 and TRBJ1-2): EPEVTQTPSHQVTQMGQEVILRCVPISNHLYFYWYRQILGQKVEFLVSFYNNEISEKSEIFDDQFSVERPDGSNFTLKIRSTKLEDSAMYFCASTGRDRAYGYTFGSGTRLTVV.

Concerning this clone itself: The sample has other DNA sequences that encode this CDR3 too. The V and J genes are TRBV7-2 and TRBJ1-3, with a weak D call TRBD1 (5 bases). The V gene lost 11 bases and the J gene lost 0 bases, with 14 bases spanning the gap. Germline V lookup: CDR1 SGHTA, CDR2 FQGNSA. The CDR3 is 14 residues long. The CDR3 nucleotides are TGTGCCGGGGCCCGGGGACTCTCTGGAAACACCATATATTTT. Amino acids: CAGARGLSGNTIYF.

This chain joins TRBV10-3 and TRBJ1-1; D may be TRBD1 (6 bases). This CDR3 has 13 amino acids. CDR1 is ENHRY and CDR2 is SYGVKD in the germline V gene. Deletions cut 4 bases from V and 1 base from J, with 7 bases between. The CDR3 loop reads CAISVGGNTEAFF. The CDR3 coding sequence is TGTGCCATCAGTGTAGGGGGGAACACTGAAGCTTTCTTT.

The CDR3 DNA sequence: TGTGCCAGCAGCTCCACTCGGGGGTACACCGGGGAGCTGTTTTTT. Its protein product is CASSSTRGYTGELFF. J is TRBJ2-2 and V is TRBV11-3; tentatively, D is TRBD2 (6 bases). The CDR3 has 15 amino acids. V shed 4 bases and J shed 3 bases, with 12 bases lying between them. Germline values: CDR1 SGHNT, CDR2 YENEEA.

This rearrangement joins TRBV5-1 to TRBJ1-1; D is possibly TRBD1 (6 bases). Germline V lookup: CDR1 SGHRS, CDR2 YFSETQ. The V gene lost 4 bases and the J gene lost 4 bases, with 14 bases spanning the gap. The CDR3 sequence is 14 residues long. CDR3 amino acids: CASSPGQLGTEAFF. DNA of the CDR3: TGCGCCAGCAGCCCTGGACAGTTGGGCACTGAAGCTTTCTTT.